This is a list of T cell receptor beta chains from one sample in a study of T cells expressing NK-cell markers. Using the 5' RACE reads, TCRdb records one entry per CDR3 protein without DNA. In all, the sample yields some 16,000 distinct CDR3 sequences. Sequencing input: blood T cells: a sorted CD56 or NKG2C T cell subset, CD4+ or CD8+ T cells, or bulk PBMC T cells (not recorded which). Source of these receptors: a man aged 18-75 years in good health. Each CDR3 is given with its conserved first and last residue. Each record gives: V gene, J gene, CDR3 protein.

TRBV5-6	TRBJ2-7	CASSLVRLAAYEQYF
TRBV24-1	TRBJ2-3	CATSDMDRANPDTQYF
TRBV18	TRBJ1-6	CASSPPGPSPLHF
TRBV7-2	TRBJ2-2	CASSLAWVGQGNTGELFF
TRBV27	TRBJ2-7	CASSLSKVRADEQYF
TRBV12-3/TRBV12-4	TRBJ1-5	CASSLTSGQPQHF
TRBV19	TRBJ2-4	CASSQPSGRAKNIQYF
TRBV11-2	TRBJ2-1	CASSDYNEQFF
TRBV7-2	TRBJ2-7	CASSPSMGPYEQYF
TRBV28	TRBJ2-2	CASSSLERGGGELFF
TRBV10-3	TRBJ1-5	CAISESGGGGTQPQHF
TRBV27	TRBJ2-7	CASSLGRWSYEQYF
TRBV28	TRBJ1-3	CASSADRTGNTIYF
TRBV20-1	TRBJ2-7	CSARLTTGGKNTRAYEQYF
TRBV11-2	TRBJ2-3	CASSLDWRDTQYF
TRBV7-8	TRBJ2-2	CASSLALGAGELFF
TRBV6-1	TRBJ2-3	CASSHVGGGSEYF
TRBV4-2	TRBJ2-1	CASSPGGSVEQFF
TRBV12-3/TRBV12-4	TRBJ1-2	CASSHAGAMSGYTF
TRBV7-2	TRBJ2-7	CASSLGSGRRPEQYF
TRBV24-1	TRBJ2-5	CATSDRGEAQYF
TRBV20-1	TRBJ2-7	CSAITPGMDIIFHEQYF
TRBV5-1	TRBJ2-1	CASSLTGRAGDEQFF
TRBV4-1	TRBJ1-3	CASSQLPGQGNTIYF
TRBV6-5	TRBJ2-5	CASSSSGVQTQYF
TRBV5-6	TRBJ1-4	CASSLLLRGSGEKLFF
TRBV7-9	TRBJ2-5	CASSRLAGEETQYF
TRBV7-2	TRBJ2-1	CASSHPGSEQFF
TRBV5-6	TRBJ2-5	CASSRQGGETQYF
TRBV20-1	TRBJ1-3	CSARPLWSENTIYF
TRBV7-9	TRBJ1-2	CASSPRGRGSWGYTF
TRBV7-2	TRBJ2-1	CASSPRPNYNEQFF
TRBV4-3	TRBJ1-6	CASSQEGGGAYNSPLHF
TRBV20-1	TRBJ2-7	CSARDTGEGVGYEQYF
TRBV24-1	TRBJ2-1	CATSDGLRQGYNEQFF
TRBV4-3	TRBJ2-7	CASSQESARSYEQYF
TRBV4-2	TRBJ1-1	CASSLLQLTGTEAFF
TRBV28	TRBJ2-7	CASRLPRASYEQYF
TRBV7-9	TRBJ2-2	CASRDFQGATGELFF
TRBV6-1	TRBJ2-2	CASSEREGPGELFF
TRBV6-5	TRBJ1-5	CASSYGQLNSNQPQHF
TRBV12-3/TRBV12-4	TRBJ2-7	CASSLEAGPSYEQYF
TRBV20-1	TRBJ2-7	CSARKGTGALYEQYF
TRBV18	TRBJ2-3	CASSLAQRDTQYF
TRBV10-3	TRBJ2-3	CAIRRGLDTDTQYF
TRBV20-1	TRBJ1-2	CSANIVQGARVLYGYTF
TRBV20-1	TRBJ2-5	CSAPRRQETQYF
TRBV20-1	TRBJ2-1	CSATGRNEQFF
TRBV5-1	TRBJ2-3	CASSLPGAGASTDTQYF
TRBV27	TRBJ1-5	CASSSNLNNQPQHF
TRBV18	TRBJ2-7	CASSPGTAYEQYF
TRBV4-1	TRBJ2-7	CASSQVRQGGSYEQYF
TRBV5-1	TRBJ2-2	CASSLALIGIQGRAGELFF
TRBV5-8	TRBJ2-7	CASTLRGSYEQYF
TRBV7-8	TRBJ2-6	CASSLAWGSGANVLTF